This TCR beta chain was sequenced during a study of T cells in Graves' hyperthyroidism and ophthalmopathy. Study-level information: Peripheral blood was drawn at first diagnosis, prior to all treatment.

Amplified regions were TCR beta CDR3 sequences from RNA transcripts. An initial round of RT-PCR targeting the TCR CDR3 relied on the HTBI primer set. TCRdb passed the multiplex PCR reads through MiXCR, listing each CDR3 protein once. The sample has under 350,000 distinct CDR3 sequences, roughly 21% seen once. The patients, who ranged from 18 to 65 in age, presented with newly diagnosed hyperthyroidism lasting under 2 months. Uncontrolled infection, other autoimmune disease, pregnancy and lactation each barred patients from inclusion. Each 10 ml fresh peripheral blood draw supplied the PBMCs. Germline V lookup: CDR1 SQVTM, CDR2 ANQGSEA. Between the trimmed V and J ends, which lost 0 bases and 2 bases, there was a span of 3 bases. The CDR3 is 12 amino acids.

This receptor was identified in a woman aged 45 to 65 with Graves' hyperthyroidism. The genes are TRBV29-1 and TRBJ2-3; the D is unclear. Sequencing input: blood. The DNA for the CDR3 is TGCAGCGTTGAAGATGCCACAGATACGCAGTATTTT. It is translated as CSVEDATDTQYF.